The subject of this entry is one T cell receptor (beta chain). The data belong to a study of regulatory T cells in long-lasting Graves disease. iRepertoire HTBI primers and Arm-PCR of CDR3 regions built TCR beta libraries. TCRdb analysed the multiplex PCR reads with MiXCR anew, one entry per CDR3 protein. The sample comprises about 450,000 distinct CDR3 sequences, 12% to 15% of which are singletons, and roughly a sixth rests with the top ten. Time point of the sample: newly diagnosed GD, antithyroid drugs for less than 3 months. Following extraction of RNA from PBMCs, that RNA was used to make the TCR library. CDR1 and CDR2 from the germline V gene are SEHNR and FQNEAQ (reference sequence). V gave up 3 bases and J gave up 5 bases, with 13 bases separating them. The CDR3 loop spans 14 amino acids. These same data were also listed under a study on T cells in Graves' hyperthyroidism and ophthalmopathy. That source reports: Not enrolled were patients with uncontrolled infection, other autoimmune disease, pregnancy or lactation.

The J gene is TRBJ1-2, the V gene TRBV7-9; D unresolved. The sequencing used peripheral blood mononuclear cells (PBMCs), collected at new diagnosis, from a patient treated with antithyroid drugs. This TCR was sampled from a woman between 50 and 59 years old with Graves disease. Here the CDR3 DNA reads TGTGCCAGCAGCTTCTCGGCAGACACTTATGGCTACACCTTC. This sequence encodes CASSFSADTYGYTF.